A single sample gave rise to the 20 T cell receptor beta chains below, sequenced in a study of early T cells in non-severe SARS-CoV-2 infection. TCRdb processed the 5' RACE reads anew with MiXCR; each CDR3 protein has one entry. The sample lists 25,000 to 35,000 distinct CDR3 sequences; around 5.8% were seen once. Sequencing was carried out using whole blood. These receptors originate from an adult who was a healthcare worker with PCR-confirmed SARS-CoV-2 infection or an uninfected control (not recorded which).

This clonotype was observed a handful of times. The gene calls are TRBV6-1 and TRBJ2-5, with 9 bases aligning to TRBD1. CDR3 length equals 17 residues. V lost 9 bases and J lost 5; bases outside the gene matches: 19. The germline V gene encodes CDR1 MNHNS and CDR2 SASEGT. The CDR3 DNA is TGTGCCAGTCGAGGGCGAACACAGGGGGCCACCGGCGAGACCCAGTACTTC. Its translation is CASRGRTQGATGETQYF.

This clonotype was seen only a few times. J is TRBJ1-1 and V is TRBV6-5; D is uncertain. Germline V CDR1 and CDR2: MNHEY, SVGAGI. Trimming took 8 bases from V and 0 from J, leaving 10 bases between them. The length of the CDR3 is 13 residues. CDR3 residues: CASRRSMNTEAFF. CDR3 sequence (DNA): TGTGCCAGCCGTCGAAGTATGAACACTGAAGCTTTCTTT.

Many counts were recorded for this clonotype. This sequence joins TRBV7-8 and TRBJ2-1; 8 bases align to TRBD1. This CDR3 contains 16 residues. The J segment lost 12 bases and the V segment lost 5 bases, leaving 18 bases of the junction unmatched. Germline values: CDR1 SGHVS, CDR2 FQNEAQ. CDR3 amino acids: CASSQMGTGLTIGQFF. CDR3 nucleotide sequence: TGTGCCAGCAGCCAAATGGGGACAGGCCTTACAATTGGGCAGTTCTTC.

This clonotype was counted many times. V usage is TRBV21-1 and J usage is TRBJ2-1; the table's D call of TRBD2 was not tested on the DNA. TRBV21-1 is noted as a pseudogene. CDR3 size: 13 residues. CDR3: CASSWREPSEQFF. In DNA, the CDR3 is TGTGCCAGCAGCTGGCGGGAGCCAAGCGAGCAGTTCTTC.

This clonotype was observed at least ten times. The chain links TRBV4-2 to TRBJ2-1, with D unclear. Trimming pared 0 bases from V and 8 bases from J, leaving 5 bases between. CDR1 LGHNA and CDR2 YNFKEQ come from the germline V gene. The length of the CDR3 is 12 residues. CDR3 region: CASSQDSYEQFF. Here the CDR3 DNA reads TGTGCCAGCAGCCAAGATAGCTATGAGCAGTTCTTC.

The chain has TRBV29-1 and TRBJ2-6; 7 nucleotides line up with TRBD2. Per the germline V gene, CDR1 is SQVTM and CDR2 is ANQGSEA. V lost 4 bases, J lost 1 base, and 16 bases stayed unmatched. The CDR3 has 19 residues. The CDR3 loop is CSVGEGKWPHGSGANVLTF. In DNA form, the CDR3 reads TGCAGCGTTGGGGAGGGAAAGTGGCCCCATGGTTCTGGGGCCAACGTCCTGACTTTC. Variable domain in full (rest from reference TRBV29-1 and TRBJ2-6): SAVISQKPSRDICQRGTSLTIQCQVDSQVTMMFWYRQQPGQSLTLIATANQGSEATYESGFVIDKFPISRPNLTFSTLTVSNMSPEDSSIYLCSVGEGKWPHGSGANVLTFGAGSRLTVL.

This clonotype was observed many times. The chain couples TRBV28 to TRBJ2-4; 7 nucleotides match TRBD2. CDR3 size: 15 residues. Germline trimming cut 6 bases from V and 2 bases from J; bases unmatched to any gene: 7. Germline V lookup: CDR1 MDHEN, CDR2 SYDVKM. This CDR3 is CASRSAGVSKNIQYF. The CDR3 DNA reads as TGTGCCAGCAGGTCCGCGGGAGTATCCAAAAACATTCAGTACTTC.

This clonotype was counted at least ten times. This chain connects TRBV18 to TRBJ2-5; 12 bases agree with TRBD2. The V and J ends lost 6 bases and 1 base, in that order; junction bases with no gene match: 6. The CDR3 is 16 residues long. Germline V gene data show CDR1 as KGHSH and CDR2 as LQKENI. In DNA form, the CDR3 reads TGTGCCAGCTCGCTCAGGACTAGCGGGACCCAAGAGACCCAGTACTTC. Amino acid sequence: CASSLRTSGTQETQYF.

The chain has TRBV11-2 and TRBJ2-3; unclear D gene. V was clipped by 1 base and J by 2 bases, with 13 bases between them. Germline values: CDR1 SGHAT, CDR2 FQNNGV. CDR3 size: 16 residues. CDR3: CASSLGWYRATDTQYF. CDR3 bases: TGTGCCAGCAGCTTAGGGTGGTACAGAGCCACAGATACGCAGTATTTT.

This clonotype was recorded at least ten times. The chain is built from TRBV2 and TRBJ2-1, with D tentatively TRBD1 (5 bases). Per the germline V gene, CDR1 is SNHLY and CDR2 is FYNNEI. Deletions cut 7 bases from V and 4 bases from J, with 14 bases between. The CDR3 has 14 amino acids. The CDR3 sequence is CASNSQGSYNEQFF. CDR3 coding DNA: TGTGCCAGCAATTCGCAGGGCTCGTACAATGAGCAGTTCTTC. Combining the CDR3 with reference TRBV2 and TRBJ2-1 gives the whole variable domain EPEVTQTPSHQVTQMGQEVILRCVPISNHLYFYWYRQILGQKVEFLVSFYNNEISEKSEIFDDQFSVERPDGSNFTLKIRSTKLEDSAMYFCASNSQGSYNEQFFGPGTRLTVL.

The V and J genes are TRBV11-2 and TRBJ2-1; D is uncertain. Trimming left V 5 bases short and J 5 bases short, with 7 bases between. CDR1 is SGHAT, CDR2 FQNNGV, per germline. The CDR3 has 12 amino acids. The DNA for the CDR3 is TGTGCCAGCAGCCACAGTCACAATGAGCAGTTCTTC. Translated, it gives CASSHSHNEQFF.

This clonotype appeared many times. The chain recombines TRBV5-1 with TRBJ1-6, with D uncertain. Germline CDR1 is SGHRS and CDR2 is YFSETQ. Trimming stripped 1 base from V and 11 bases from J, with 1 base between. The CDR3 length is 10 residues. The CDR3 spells CASSLTPLHF. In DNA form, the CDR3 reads TGCGCCAGCAGCTTGACACCCCTCCACTTT.

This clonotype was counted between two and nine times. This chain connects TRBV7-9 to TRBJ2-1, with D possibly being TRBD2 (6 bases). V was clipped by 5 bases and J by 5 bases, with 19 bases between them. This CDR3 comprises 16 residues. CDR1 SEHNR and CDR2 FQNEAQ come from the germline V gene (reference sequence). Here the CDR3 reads CASSRIGGPKDNEQFF. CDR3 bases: TGTGCCAGCAGCCGCATCGGAGGGCCTAAAGACAATGAGCAGTTCTTC.

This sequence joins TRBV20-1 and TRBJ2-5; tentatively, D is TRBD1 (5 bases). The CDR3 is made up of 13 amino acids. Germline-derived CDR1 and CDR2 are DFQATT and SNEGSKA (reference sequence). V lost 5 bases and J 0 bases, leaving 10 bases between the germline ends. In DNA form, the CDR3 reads TGCAGTGCTGGACACCCCAACCAAGAGACCCAGTACTTC. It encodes CSAGHPNQETQYF.

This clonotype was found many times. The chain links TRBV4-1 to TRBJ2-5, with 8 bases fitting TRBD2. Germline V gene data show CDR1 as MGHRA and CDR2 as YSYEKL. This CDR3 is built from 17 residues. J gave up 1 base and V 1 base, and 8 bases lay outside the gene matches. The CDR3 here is CASSQVLAVDRQETQYF. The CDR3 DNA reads TGCGCCAGCAGCCAAGTACTAGCGGTCGATCGCCAAGAGACCCAGTACTTC.

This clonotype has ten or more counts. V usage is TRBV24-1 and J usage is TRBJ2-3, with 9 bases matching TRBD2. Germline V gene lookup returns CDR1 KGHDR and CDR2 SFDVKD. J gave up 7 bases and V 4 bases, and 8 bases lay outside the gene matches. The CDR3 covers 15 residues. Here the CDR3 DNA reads TGTGCCACCAGTGACTCCAGCGGGAGGACTTATACGCAGTATTTT. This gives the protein CATSDSSGRTYTQYF.

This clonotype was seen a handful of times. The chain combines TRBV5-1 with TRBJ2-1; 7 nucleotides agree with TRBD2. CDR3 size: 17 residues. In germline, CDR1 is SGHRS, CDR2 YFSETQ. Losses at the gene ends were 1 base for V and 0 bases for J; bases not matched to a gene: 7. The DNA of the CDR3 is TGCGCCAGCAGCTTGAGCCCTAGCGGAAGCTCCTACAATGAGCAGTTCTTC. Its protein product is CASSLSPSGSSYNEQFF.

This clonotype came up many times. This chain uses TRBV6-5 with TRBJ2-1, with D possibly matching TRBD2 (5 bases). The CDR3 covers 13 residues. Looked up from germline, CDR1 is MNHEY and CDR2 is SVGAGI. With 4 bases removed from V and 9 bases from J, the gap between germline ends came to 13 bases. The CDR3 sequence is CASSFGVGGEQFF. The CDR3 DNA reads TGTGCCAGCAGTTTCGGGGTGGGTGGTGAGCAGTTCTTC.

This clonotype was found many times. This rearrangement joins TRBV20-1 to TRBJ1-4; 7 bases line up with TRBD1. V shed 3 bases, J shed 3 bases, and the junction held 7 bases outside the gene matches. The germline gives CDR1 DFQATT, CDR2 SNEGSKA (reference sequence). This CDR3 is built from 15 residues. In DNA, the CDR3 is TGCAGTGCTAGGGTCGGACAGGCCTCTAATGAAAAACTGTTTTTT. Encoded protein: CSARVGQASNEKLFF.

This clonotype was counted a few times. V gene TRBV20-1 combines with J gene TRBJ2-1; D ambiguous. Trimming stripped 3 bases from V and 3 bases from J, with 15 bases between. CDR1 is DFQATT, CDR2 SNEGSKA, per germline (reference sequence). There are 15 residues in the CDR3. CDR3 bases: TGCAGTGCTAGGGAAAAGGTGTTCATCTACAATGAGCAGTTCTTC. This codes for CSAREKVFIYNEQFF.